This T cell receptor (beta chain) was captured by sequencing in a study of T-cell reconstitution after alpha-beta-depleted transplantation in children. This clonotype came up many times. Unique molecular identifiers were built into the TCRbeta library. A single record per CDR3 protein comes from TCRdb applying MiXCR to the PCR reads. The profile shows about 640,000 distinct CDR3 sequences, 16% of them singletons. Germline CDR1 is SQVTM and CDR2 is ANQGSEA. The CDR3 consists of 13 residues. V was trimmed by 5 bases and J by 2 bases, leaving 13 bases between them. The specimen was PBMCs from the stem cell graft donor, collected from the stem cell graft. The gene calls are TRBV29-1 and TRBJ2-7; TRBD1 or TRBD2 may be the D gene (5 bases each). The clonotype originates from a human donor who donated a stem cell graft to a child with acute myeloid leukemia. This CDR3 is CSVSGTATYEQYF. The CDR3 DNA follows: TGCAGCGTTTCCGGGACCGCTACCTACGAGCAGTACTTC.